The clone carrying this TCR beta chain came up a few times. The antigen is unknown. Trimming shortened V by 3 bases and J by 3 bases, and 23 bases separated the two germline ends. The CDR3 extends over 18 amino acids. Germline V gene data show CDR1 as KGHSH and CDR2 as LQKENI. It was RNA transcripts that yielded the amplified TCR beta CDR3 regions. The HTBI primer set drove a first-round RT-PCR of the TCR CDR3. TCRdb itself ran the multiplex PCR reads through MiXCR, one entry per CDR3 protein. This table holds 500,000 to 650,000 distinct CDR3 sequences, about a sixth found once. These data come from a study of T cells in Graves' hyperthyroidism and ophthalmopathy. Study observations and caveats: Ophthalmopathy was identified by the model a median around 6.9 months ahead of onset. A 13 V-J model separated ophthalmopathy from stable hyperthyroidism.

Clinicians diagnosed patients from clinical symptoms, serum thyroxine and TRAb, thyroid ultrasound and orbital computed tomography. The chain employs TRBV18 and TRBJ1-2; no clear D. The receptor was isolated from a woman aged 18-30 years with Graves' ophthalmopathy. The specimen was blood. The CDR3 loop reads CASSPGRYVGRGDYGYTF. CDR3 DNA: TGTGCCAGCTCACCTGGTCGATATGTAGGGCGCGGCGACTATGGCTACACCTTC.